This T cell receptor (beta chain) was recorded in a study of cytomegalovirus exposure and HLA in healthy donors. Study context: Prior work identified some 120 million unique TCR beta sequences in some 200 million T cells.

This clone was counted between two and nine times. The PCR employed 60 Vbeta primers together with 13 Jbeta primers. The data were produced by immunoSEQ multiplex PCR, yet TCRdb's version contains in-frame clones alone and is incomplete. The sample shows some 140,000 clones, 70% to 80% of them seen only once. The CDR3 consists of 16 residues. Germline CDR1 SEHNR, CDR2 FQNEAQ (reference sequence). V shed 4 bases and J 2 bases; nucleotides not matched to a gene: 6. The sequence was obtained from a man aged 30 to 39 in good health and CMV-seronegative. The chain has TRBV7-9 and TRBJ2-3; 10 bases are shared with TRBD2. Sequences were obtained from PBMCs. This CDR3 is CASSSIAGGVTDTQYF. CDR3 in DNA: TGTGCCAGCAGCTCTATAGCGGGGGGCGTCACAGATACGCAGTATTTT.